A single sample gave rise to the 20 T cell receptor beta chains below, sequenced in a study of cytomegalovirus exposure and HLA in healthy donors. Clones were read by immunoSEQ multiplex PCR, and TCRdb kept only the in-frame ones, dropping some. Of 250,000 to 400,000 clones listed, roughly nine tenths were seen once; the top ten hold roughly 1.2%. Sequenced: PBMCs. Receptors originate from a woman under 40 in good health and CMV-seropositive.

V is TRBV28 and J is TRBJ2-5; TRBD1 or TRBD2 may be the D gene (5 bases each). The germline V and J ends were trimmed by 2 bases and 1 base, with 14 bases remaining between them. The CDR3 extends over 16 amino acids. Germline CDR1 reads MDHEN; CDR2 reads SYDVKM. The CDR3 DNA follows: TGTGCCAGCAGTTTAGGGGGATCGGGCCCCCAAGAGACCCAGTACTTC. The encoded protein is CASSLGGSGPQETQYF.

CDR3 loop: CASSKSGTPYEQYF. The DNA for the CDR3 is TGTGCCAGCTCAAAATCGGGCACCCCCTACGAGCAGTACTTC. The gene calls are TRBV6-1 and TRBJ2-7; no clear D. Germline V gene sequence: CDR1 MNHNS, CDR2 SASEGT. With 8 bases removed from V and 2 bases from J, the gap between germline ends came to 16 bases. The CDR3 sequence is 14 residues long.

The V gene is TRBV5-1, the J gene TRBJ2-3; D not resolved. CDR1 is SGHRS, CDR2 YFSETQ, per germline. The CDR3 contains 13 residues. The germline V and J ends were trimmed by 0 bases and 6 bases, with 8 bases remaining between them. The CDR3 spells CASSLADGDTQYF. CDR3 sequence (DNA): TGCGCCAGCAGCTTGGCCGACGGGGATACGCAGTATTTT.

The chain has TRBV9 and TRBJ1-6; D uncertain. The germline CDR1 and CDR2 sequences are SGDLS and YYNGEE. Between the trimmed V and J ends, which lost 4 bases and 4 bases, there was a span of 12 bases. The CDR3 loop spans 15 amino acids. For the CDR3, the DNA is TGTGCCAGCAGCTTCACGGGATTTTATAATTCACCCCTCCACTTT. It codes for CASSFTGFYNSPLHF.

The CDR3 DNA reads as TGTGCCAGCAGCTTGGGGGGGCACGAGCAGTACTTC. It translates to CASSLGGHEQYF. This chain connects TRBV11-3 to TRBJ2-7; weak D call: TRBD2 (7 bases). This CDR3 spans 12 amino acids. V was clipped by 3 bases and J by 5 bases, with 8 bases between them. Germline loops: CDR1 SGHNT, CDR2 YENEEA.

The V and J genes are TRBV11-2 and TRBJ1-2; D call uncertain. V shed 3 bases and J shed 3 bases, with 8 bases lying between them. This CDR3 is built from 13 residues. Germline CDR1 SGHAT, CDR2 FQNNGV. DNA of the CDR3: TGTGCCAGCAGCTTTCCACAGCACTATGGCTACACCTTC. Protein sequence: CASSFPQHYGYTF.

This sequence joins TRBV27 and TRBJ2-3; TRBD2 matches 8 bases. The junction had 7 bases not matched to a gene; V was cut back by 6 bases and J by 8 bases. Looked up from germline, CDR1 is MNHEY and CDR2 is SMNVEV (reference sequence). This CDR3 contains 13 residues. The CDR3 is CASRGLEHGTQYF. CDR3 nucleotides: TGTGCCAGCAGGGGACTAGAACACGGTACGCAGTATTTT.

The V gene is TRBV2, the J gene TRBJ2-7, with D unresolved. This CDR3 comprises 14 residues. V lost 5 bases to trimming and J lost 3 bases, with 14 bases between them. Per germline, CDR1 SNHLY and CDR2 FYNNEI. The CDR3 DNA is TGTGCCAGCAGTAAGACCTGGGCGGACTACGAGCAGTACTTC. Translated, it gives CASSKTWADYEQYF.

The CDR3 loop is CASSQVTGPTGELFF. For the CDR3, the DNA is TGTGCCAGCAGCCAAGTTACCGGACCCACCGGGGAGCTGTTTTTT. J is TRBJ2-2 and V is TRBV14, with D unclear. This CDR3 has 15 residues. Trimming stripped 1 base from V and 4 bases from J, with 10 bases between. Germline CDR1 and CDR2: SGHDN and FVKESK.

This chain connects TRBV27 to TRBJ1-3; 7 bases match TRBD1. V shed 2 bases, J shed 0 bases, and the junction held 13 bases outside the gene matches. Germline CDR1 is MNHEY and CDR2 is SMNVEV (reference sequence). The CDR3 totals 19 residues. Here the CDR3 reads CASSLHRERGPASGNTIYF. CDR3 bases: TGTGCCAGCAGTTTACATAGGGAGAGGGGGCCCGCCTCTGGAAACACCATATATTTT.

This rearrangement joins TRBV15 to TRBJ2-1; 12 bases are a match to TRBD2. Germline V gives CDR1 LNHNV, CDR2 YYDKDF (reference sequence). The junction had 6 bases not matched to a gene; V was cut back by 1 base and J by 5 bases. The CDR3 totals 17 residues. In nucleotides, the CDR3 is TGTGCCACCAGCAGAGGGCTAGCGGGAGGGCTAAACAATGAGCAGTTCTTC. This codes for CATSRGLAGGLNNEQFF.

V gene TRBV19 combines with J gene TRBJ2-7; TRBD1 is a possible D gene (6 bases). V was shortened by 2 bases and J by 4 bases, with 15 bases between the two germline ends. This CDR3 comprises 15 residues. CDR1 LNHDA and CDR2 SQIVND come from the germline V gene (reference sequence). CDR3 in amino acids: CASSITAGVGYEQYF. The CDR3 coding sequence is TGTGCCAGTAGTATAACGGCAGGGGTTGGGTACGAGCAGTACTTC.

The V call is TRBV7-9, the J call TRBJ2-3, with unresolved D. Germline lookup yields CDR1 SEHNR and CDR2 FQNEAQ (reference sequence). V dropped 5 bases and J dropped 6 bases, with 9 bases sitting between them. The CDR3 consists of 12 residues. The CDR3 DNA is TGTGCCAGCAGCGCTCAAGTGGATACGCAGTATTTT. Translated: CASSAQVDTQYF.

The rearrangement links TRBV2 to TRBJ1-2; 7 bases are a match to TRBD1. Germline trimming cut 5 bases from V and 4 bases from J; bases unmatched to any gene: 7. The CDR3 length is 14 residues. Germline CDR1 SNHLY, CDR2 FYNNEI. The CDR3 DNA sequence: TGTGCCAGCAGTACAGGGGCGGGGGGCTATGGCTACACCTTC. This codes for CASSTGAGGYGYTF.

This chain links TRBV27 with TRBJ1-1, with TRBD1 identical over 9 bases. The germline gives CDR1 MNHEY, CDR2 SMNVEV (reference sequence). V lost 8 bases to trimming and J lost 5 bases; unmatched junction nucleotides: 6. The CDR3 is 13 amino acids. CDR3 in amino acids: CASRDRARTEAFF. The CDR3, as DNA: TGTGCCAGCCGGGACAGGGCGAGGACTGAAGCTTTCTTT.

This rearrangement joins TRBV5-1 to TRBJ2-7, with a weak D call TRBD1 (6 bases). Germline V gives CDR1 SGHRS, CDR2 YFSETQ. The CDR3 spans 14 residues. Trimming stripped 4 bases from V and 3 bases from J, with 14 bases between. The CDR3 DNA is TGCGCCAGCAGCCCCCGGGACAAGAACTACGAGCAGTACTTC. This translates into CASSPRDKNYEQYF.

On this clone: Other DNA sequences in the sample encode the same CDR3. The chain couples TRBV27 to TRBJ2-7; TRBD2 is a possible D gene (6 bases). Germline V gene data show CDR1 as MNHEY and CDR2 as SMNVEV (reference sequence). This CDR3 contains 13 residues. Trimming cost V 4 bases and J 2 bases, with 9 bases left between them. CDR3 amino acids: CASSSGGPYEQYF. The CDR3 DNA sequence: TGTGCCAGCAGTTCCGGGGGACCCTACGAGCAGTACTTC.

CDR3 coding DNA: TGTGCCAGCGCCGGGACAGGGGGCGATGGCTACACCTTC. Translating gives CASAGTGGDGYTF. The chain has TRBV2 and TRBJ1-2; 12 nucleotides match TRBD1. Trimming at V came to 8 bases and at J to 6 bases, leaving 4 bases not matched to a gene. The CDR3 loop spans 13 amino acids. Germline values: CDR1 SNHLY, CDR2 FYNNEI.

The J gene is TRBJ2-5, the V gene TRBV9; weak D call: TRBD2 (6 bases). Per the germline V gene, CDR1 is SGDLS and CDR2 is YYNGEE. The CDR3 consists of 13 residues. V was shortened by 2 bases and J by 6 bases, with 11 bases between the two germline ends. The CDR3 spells CASSVDGGQTQYF. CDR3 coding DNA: TGTGCCAGCAGCGTCGACGGGGGACAGACCCAGTACTTC. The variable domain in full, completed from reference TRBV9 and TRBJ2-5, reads DSGVTQTPKHLITATGQRVTLRCSPRSGDLSVYWYQQSLDQGLQFLIQYYNGEERAKGNILERFSAQQFPDLHSELNLSSLELGDSALYFCASSVDGGQTQYFGPGTRLLVL.

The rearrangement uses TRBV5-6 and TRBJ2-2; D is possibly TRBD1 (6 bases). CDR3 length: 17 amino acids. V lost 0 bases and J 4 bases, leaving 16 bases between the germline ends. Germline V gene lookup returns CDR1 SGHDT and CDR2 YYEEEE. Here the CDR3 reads CASSLAARQDATGELFF. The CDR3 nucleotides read TGTGCCAGCAGCTTGGCGGCCCGACAGGATGCCACCGGGGAGCTGTTTTTT.